The 7 T cell receptor beta chains given below trace back to one sample, sequenced in a study of shared clonotypes between healthy human individuals. The assay was immunoSEQ multiplex PCR, and TCRdb's table has in-frame clones only and misses some. The sample has fewer than 2.5 million clones, 80% to 95% seen once; the top ten hold 0.36%. Sequencing was done on a sample of naive CD4+ T cells from PBMCs. Noted subset: CD45RA+ positively selected. The receptors here all came from a man between 18 and 35 years old in good health. Some clones in this sample may be carry-over from other donors' samples.

V and J are TRBV16 and TRBJ1-1; no firm D call. With 4 bases removed from V and 1 base from J, the gap between germline ends came to 22 bases. Per germline, CDR1 KGHSY and CDR2 FQNENV. The CDR3 extends over 18 amino acids. CDR3 sequence: CASSPSEIGGRRNTEAFF. DNA for the CDR3: TGTGCCAGCAGCCCTTCCGAGATTGGCGGGAGGAGGAACACTGAAGCTTTCTTT. The full variable domain, its missing parts supplied by reference TRBV16 and TRBJ1-1, is GEEVAQTPKHLVRGEGQKAKLYCAPIKGHSYVFWYQQVLKNEFKFLISFQNENVFDETGMPKERFSAKCLPNSPCSLEIQATKLEDSAVYFCASSPSEIGGRRNTEAFFGQGTRLTVV.

The V and J genes are TRBV7-8 and TRBJ2-5; D tentatively fits TRBD1 or TRBD2 (5 bases each). V lost 5 bases and J lost 1, with 14 bases in between. From germline, CDR1 is SGHVS and CDR2 FQNEAQ. The CDR3 is made up of 15 amino acids. The CDR3 DNA follows: TGTGCCAGCAGCCAAAATCAGGGAGTCCAAGAGACCCAGTACTTC. Translating gives CASSQNQGVQETQYF. The variable domain in full, completed from reference TRBV7-8 and TRBJ2-5, reads GAGVSQSPRYKVAKRGQDVALRCDPISGHVSLFWYQQALGQGPEFLTYFQNEAQLDKSGLPSDRFFAERPEGSVSTLKIQRTQQEDSAVYLCASSQNQGVQETQYFGPGTRLLVL.

The rearrangement uses TRBV19 and TRBJ2-5; D unresolved. V lost 5 bases, J lost 4 bases, and 17 bases lay in between. This CDR3 spans 15 amino acids. CDR1 LNHDA and CDR2 SQIVND come from the germline V gene (reference sequence). The CDR3 region is CASSQGPSWGETQYF. As DNA, the CDR3 is TGTGCCAGTAGTCAAGGACCCTCCTGGGGAGAGACCCAGTACTTC.

V usage is TRBV6-5 and J usage is TRBJ1-2, with D possibly being TRBD1 (5 bases). Germline CDR1 is MNHEY and CDR2 is SVGAGI. CDR3 length equals 12 residues. V lost 2 bases to trimming and J lost 10 bases, with 11 bases between them. CDR3 residues: CASSYEGFDYTF. The CDR3 bases are TGTGCCAGCAGTTACGAGGGGTTTGACTACACCTTC.

The chain combines TRBV6-4 with TRBJ2-3; D is unclear. The CDR3 runs 15 residues. V was cut by 3 bases and J by 2 bases, with 12 bases left in between. CDR1 and CDR2 (germline): MRHNA, SNTAGT. In DNA form, the CDR3 reads TGTGCCAGCAGTGAGTACCGGGCCCCCACAGATACGCAGTATTTT. The encoded protein is CASSEYRAPTDTQYF.

The chain has TRBV30 and TRBJ1-4, with 10 bases lining up with TRBD1. This CDR3 comprises 14 residues. J was trimmed by 10 bases and V by 3 bases; bases with no gene match: 8. From germline, CDR1 is GTSNPN and CDR2 SVGIG (reference sequence). The CDR3 DNA reads as TGTGCCTGGAGCGAGGGACAGGGGACTACAAAACTGTTTTTT. Protein sequence: CAWSEGQGTTKLFF.

This chain links TRBV27 with TRBJ1-1; the D is unclear. Germline CDR1 reads MNHEY; CDR2 reads SMNVEV (reference sequence). Trimming removed 7 bases from V and 5 bases from J, with 14 bases in between. The CDR3 is made up of 13 amino acids. The CDR3 DNA is TGTGCCAGCACCTTACATGGTGGGACTGAAGCTTTCTTT. Its protein is CASTLHGGTEAFF.